The clone carrying this T cell receptor (beta chain) was seen more than once but under ten times. No antigen is known for it. The isolated RNA, all of it, was reverse transcribed, so expressed TCRB transcripts were what got sequenced. The average output of naive, central memory and regulatory T cell samples was about 3.57 million reads. Here immunoSEQ multiplex PCR was the method, and the copy in TCRdb shows in-frame clones only, minus some. The sample has under 300,000 clones; about 20% are singletons. The data derive from a study of beta chain features in type 1 diabetes. General study findings and limits: Shortening that was moderate but significant affected the TCRB CDR3s of Type 1 diabetes patients in all four CD4+ subsets.

Roughly 110 mL of blood, on average, came from one heparinised draw per donor. Naive, central memory, regulatory and stem cell-like memory cells within the CD4+ compartment were sorted using CD45RO/CCR7/CD25/CD127/CD95/CD27. Looked up from germline, CDR1 is SNHLY and CDR2 is FYNNEI. This CDR3 has 13 residues. Trimming cost V 2 bases and J 9 bases, with 12 bases left between them. Material: naive CD4+ T cells from blood. The clonotype comes from a middle-aged woman with type 1 diabetes. The chain links TRBV2 to TRBJ2-3; D possibly corresponds to TRBD1 (5 bases). The CDR3 DNA is TGTGCCAGCAGTGAATCTTTGGCAGGGACGCAGTATTTT. Translation: CASSESLAGTQYF.